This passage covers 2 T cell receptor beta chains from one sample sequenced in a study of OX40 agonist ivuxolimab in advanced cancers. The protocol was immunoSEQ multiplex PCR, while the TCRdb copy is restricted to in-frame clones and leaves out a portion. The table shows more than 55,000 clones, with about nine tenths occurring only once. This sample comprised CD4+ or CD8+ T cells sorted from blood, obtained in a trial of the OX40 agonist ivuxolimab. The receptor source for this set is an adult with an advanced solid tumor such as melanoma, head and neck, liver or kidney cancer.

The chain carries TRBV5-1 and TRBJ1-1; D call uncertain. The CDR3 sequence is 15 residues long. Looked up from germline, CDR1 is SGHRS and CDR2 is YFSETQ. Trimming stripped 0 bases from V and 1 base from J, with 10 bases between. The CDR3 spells CASSLVLSPNTEAFF. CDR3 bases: TGCGCCAGCAGCTTGGTTCTCTCCCCGAACACTGAAGCTTTCTTT. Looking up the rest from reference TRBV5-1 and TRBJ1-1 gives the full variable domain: KAGVTQTPRYLIKTRGQQVTLSCSPISGHRSVSWYQQTPGQGLQFLFEYFSETQRNKGNFPGRFSGRQFSNSRSEMNVSTLELGDSALYLCASSLVLSPNTEAFFGQGTRLTVV.

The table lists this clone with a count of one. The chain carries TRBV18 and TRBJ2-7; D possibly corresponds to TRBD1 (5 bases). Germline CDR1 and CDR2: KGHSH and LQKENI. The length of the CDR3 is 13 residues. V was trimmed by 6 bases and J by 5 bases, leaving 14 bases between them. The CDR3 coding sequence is TGTGCCAGCTCGCCCAGTTGGGGCCACGAGCAGTACTTC. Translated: CASSPSWGHEQYF.